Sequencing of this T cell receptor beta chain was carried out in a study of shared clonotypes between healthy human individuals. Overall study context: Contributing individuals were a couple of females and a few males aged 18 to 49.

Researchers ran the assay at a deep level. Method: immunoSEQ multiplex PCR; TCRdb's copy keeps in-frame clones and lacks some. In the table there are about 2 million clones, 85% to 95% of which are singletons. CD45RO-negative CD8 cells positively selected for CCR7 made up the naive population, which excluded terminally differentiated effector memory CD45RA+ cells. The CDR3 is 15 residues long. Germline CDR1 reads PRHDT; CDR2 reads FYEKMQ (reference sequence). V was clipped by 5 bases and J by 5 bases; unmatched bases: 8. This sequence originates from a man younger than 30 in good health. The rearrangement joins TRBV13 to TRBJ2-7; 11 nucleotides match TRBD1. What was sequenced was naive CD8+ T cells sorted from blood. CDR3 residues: CASSATGQGANEQYF. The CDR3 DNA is TGTGCCAGCAGCGCCACCGGACAGGGGGCAAACGAGCAGTACTTC.